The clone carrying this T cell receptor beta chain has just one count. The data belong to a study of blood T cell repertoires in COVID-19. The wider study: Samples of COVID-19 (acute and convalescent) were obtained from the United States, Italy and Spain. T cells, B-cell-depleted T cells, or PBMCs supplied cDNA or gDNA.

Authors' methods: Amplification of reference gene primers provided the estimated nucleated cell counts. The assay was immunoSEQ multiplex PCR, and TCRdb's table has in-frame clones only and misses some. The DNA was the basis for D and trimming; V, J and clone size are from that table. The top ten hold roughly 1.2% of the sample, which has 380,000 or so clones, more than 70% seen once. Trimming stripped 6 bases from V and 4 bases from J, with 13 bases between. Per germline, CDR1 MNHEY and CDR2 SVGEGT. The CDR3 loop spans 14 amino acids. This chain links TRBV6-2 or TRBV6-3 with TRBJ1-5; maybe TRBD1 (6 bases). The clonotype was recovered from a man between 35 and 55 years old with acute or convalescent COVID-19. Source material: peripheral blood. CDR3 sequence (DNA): TGTGCCAGCAGCGGGCGGGGGGCGAATCAGCCCCAGCATTTT. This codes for CASSGRGANQPQHF.